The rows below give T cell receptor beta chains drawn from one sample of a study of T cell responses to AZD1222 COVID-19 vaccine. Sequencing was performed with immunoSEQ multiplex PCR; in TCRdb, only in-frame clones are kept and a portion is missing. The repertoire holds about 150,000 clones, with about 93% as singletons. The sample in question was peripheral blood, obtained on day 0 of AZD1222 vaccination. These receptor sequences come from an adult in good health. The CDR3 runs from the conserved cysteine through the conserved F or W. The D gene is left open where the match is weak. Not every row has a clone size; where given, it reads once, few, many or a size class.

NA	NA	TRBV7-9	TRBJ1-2	CASSLGAGAGYTF	TGTGCCAGCAGCTTAGGCGCAGGAGCTGGCTACACCTTC
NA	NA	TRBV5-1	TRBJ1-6	CASSRTANSPLHF	TGCGCCAGCAGTCGGACAGCCAATTCACCCCTCCACTTT
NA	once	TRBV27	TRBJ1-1	CASSLGSPTETEAFF	TGTGCCAGCAGTTTGGGCAGCCCCACGGAAACTGAAGCTTTCTTT
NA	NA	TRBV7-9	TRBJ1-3	CASSLDGSSGNTIYF	TGTGCCAGCAGCTTGGACGGGAGCTCTGGAAACACCATATATTTT
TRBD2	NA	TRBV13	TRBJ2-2	CASSLPGTRGTGELFF	TGTGCCAGCAGCTTACCTGGGACTAGAGGCACCGGGGAGCTGTTTTTT
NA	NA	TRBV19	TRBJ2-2	CASIPDNTGELFF	TGTGCCAGTATTCCAGATAACACCGGGGAGCTGTTTTTT
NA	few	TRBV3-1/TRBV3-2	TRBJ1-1	CASSHLRNRATEAFF	TGTGCCAGCAGCCATCTTCGAAACAGGGCTACTGAAGCTTTCTTT
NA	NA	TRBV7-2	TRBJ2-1	CASSPLGVSYNEQFF	TGTGCCAGCAGCCCTTTAGGGGTTTCCTACAATGAGCAGTTCTTC
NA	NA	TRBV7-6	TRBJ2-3	CASSLVDVGGRGTDTQYF	TGTGCCAGCAGCTTAGTCGATGTGGGGGGCAGGGGAACAGATACGCAGTATTTT
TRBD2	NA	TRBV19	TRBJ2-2	CASSSLASGGRGELFF	TGTGCCAGTAGTAGTCTGGCTAGCGGGGGTCGGGGGGAGCTGTTTTTT
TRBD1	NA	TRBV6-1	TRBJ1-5	CASSEVTGGSQPQHF	TGTGCCAGCAGTGAAGTCACAGGGGGCAGCCAGCCCCAGCATTTT
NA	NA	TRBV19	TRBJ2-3	CASTRGGGGTDTQYF	TGTGCCAGTACCCGAGGGGGCGGGGGCACAGATACGCAGTATTTT
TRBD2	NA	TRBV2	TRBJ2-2	CASSLRASGGWNTGELFF	TGTGCCAGCAGCCTTCGGGCTAGCGGGGGGTGGAACACCGGGGAGCTGTTTTTT
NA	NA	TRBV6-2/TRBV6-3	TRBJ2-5	CASSYSTRGTQYF	TGTGCCAGCAGTTACTCGACGCGTGGAACCCAGTACTTC
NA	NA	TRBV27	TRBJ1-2	CASKGGLGINYGYTF	TGTGCCAGCAAGGGGGGTCTGGGGATTAACTATGGCTACACCTTC
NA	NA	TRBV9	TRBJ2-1	CASSPRSTQRTLNEQFF	TGTGCCAGCAGCCCTAGAAGTACACAGCGGACCCTCAATGAGCAGTTCTTC
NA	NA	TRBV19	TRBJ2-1	CASSAGFSTQFF	TGTGCCAGTAGTGCTGGGTTTAGCACGCAGTTCTTC
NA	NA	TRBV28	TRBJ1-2	CASSLSGTSRYTF	TGTGCCAGCAGTTTGTCCGGGACATCGCGTTACACCTTC
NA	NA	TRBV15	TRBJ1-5	CATSREGHRVSQPQHF	TGTGCCACCAGCAGAGAGGGACATCGGGTCTCTCAGCCCCAGCATTTT
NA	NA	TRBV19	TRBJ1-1	CASSIRGNTEAFF	TGTGCCAGTAGTATCAGGGGGAACACTGAAGCTTTCTTT
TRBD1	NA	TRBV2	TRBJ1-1	CASSGQGPGEAFF	TGTGCCAGCAGCGGACAGGGACCAGGTGAAGCTTTCTTT
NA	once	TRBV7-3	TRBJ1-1	CASSPDGHSPEAFF	TGTGCCAGCAGCCCCGATGGGCATAGTCCTGAAGCTTTCTTT
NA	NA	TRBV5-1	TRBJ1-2	CASSWLGQQGGYTF	TGCGCCAGCAGCTGGCTCGGCCAACAGGGTGGCTACACCTTC
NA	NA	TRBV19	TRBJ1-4	CASSIDREKLFF	TGTGCCAGTAGTATAGATCGAGAAAAACTGTTTTTT
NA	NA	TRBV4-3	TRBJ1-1	CASSQDREPGPEAFF	TGCGCCAGCAGCCAAGATCGTGAGCCGGGCCCTGAAGCTTTCTTT
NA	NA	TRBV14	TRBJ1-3	CASSRAGSRNTIYF	TGTGCCAGCAGCCGGGCCGGGTCTCGAAACACCATATATTTT
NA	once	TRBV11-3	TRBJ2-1	CASSLEGQSSYNEQFF	TGTGCCAGCAGCTTAGAAGGACAGAGCTCCTACAATGAGCAGTTCTTC
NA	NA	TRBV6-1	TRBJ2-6	CASSERDSGANVLTF	TGTGCCAGCAGTGAGAGGGACTCCGGGGCCAACGTCCTGACTTTC
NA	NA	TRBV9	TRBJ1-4	CASSVEADLNEKLFF	TGTGCCAGCAGCGTAGAGGCGGATCTTAATGAAAAACTGTTTTTT
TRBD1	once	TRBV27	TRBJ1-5	CASSLSGTGRQPQHF	TGTGCCAGCAGTTTGTCCGGGACAGGGCGGCAGCCCCAGCATTTT
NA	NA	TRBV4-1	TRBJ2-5	CASSQATYGETQYF	TGCGCCAGCAGCCAAGCAACTTACGGAGAGACCCAGTACTTC
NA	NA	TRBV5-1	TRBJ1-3	CASSLDVNSGNTIYF	TGCGCCAGCAGCTTGGACGTAAACTCTGGAAACACCATATATTTT
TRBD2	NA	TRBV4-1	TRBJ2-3	CASSALGTSGRSSGDTQYF	TGCGCCAGCAGCGCCCTCGGGACTAGCGGGAGGTCCTCGGGAGATACGCAGTATTTT
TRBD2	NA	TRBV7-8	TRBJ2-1	CASSSPLAEASYNEQFF	TGTGCCAGCAGCTCCCCCCTAGCGGAGGCCTCCTACAATGAGCAGTTCTTC
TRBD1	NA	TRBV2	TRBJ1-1	CASSDPGQGAWQAFF	TGTGCCAGCAGTGACCCGGGACAGGGGGCCTGGCAAGCTTTCTTT
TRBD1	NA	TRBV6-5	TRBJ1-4	CASSYLGQGYNEKLFF	TGTGCCAGCAGTTACTTGGGACAGGGGTATAATGAAAAACTGTTTTTT
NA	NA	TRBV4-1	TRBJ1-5	CASSQEVRNQPQHF	TGCGCCAGCAGCCAAGAGGTTCGCAATCAGCCCCAGCATTTT